One T cell receptor (beta chain) is described in this entry. This specimen belongs to a study of shared clonotypes between healthy human individuals. Per the germline V gene, CDR1 is SGHRS and CDR2 is YFSETQ. The CDR3 totals 12 residues. V was cut by 7 bases and J by 3 bases, with 11 bases left in between. Clones were read by immunoSEQ multiplex PCR, and TCRdb kept only the in-frame ones, dropping some. The repertoire consists of over a million clones, with 60% to 80% occurring once and the leading ten covering approximately 1.5%. The sequencing input was memory CD4+ T cells sorted from blood. This sample's subset: CD45RA-negative fraction. This TCR was recovered from a man between 18 and 35 years old in good health. V usage is TRBV5-1 and J usage is TRBJ2-7, with TRBD1 as a possible D gene (6 bases). The CDR3 DNA sequence: TGCGCCAGCGGCCGGGACAACTACGAGCAGTACTTC. It encodes CASGRDNYEQYF.